This entry lists 22 T cell receptor beta chains sequenced from one sample in a study of blood T cell repertoires in COVID-19. TCRdb keeps only in-frame clones here, not all; method: immunoSEQ multiplex PCR. The data show about 180,000 clones, 86% seen once. Sequencing was carried out using peripheral blood. These receptors were taken from a woman aged 25 to 39 with active or convalescent COVID-19.

The chain uses TRBV15 and TRBJ2-4; tentative D call: TRBD1 (5 bases). The CDR3 sequence is 15 residues long. Germline V gene sequence: CDR1 LNHNV, CDR2 YYDKDF (reference sequence). The V end lost 0 bases, the J end lost 1 base, and 7 bases lay between the germline ends. The CDR3 loop is CATSRDHRAKNIQYF. The CDR3 DNA reads TGTGCCACCAGCAGAGATCACAGGGCCAAAAACATTCAGTACTTC.

The chain has TRBV19 and TRBJ1-1; D is perhaps TRBD1 (6 bases). CDR1 and CDR2 (germline): LNHDA, SQIVND (reference sequence). The CDR3 has 14 residues. With 3 bases removed from V and 6 bases from J, the gap between germline ends came to 14 bases. DNA of the CDR3: TGTGCCAGTAGTATTGTATTCGAGGGGGCTGAAGCTTTCTTT. Its translation is CASSIVFEGAEAFF.

The V call is TRBV19, the J call TRBJ2-2; tentatively, D is TRBD1 (5 bases). Trimming pared 9 bases from V and 2 bases from J, leaving 19 bases between. Germline V lookup: CDR1 LNHDA, CDR2 SQIVND (reference sequence). This CDR3 contains 16 residues. CDR3 in DNA: TGTGCCAGCAGTTGGTGGGGCCTTGATAACACCGGGGAGCTGTTTTTT. Translation: CASSWWGLDNTGELFF.

The chain couples TRBV19 to TRBJ1-2, with 9 bases fitting TRBD1. J lost 2 bases, V lost 7 bases, and 5 bases had no gene match. The CDR3 has 14 residues. Per the germline V gene, CDR1 is LNHDA and CDR2 is SQIVND (reference sequence). In DNA, the CDR3 is TGTGCCAGTATGCCAGACAGGGGGAACTATGGCTACACCTTC. Its translation: CASMPDRGNYGYTF.

The chain couples TRBV19 to TRBJ2-3; 7 nucleotides align to TRBD2. Trimming at V came to 6 bases and at J to 4 bases, leaving 7 bases not matched to a gene. The CDR3 consists of 14 residues. Germline assignment: CDR1 LNHDA and CDR2 SQIVND (reference sequence). CDR3 coding DNA: TGTGCCAGTAGCCCTAGCGGTCAATCAGATACGCAGTATTTT. As protein: CASSPSGQSDTQYF.

The CDR3 loop is CASTTGTGPSPLHF. CDR3 coding DNA: TGTGCCAGTACCACCGGGACAGGGCCTTCACCCCTCCACTTT. This rearrangement joins TRBV19 to TRBJ1-6, with 9 bases aligning to TRBD1. The CDR3 contains 14 residues. The germline CDR1 and CDR2 sequences are LNHDA and SQIVND (reference sequence). V lost 7 bases, J lost 9 bases, and 7 bases stayed unmatched.

CDR3 sequence (DNA): TGTGCCAGTAGTCGGCAGGGGTTGCAGCCCCAGCATTTT. Its protein product is CASSRQGLQPQHF. The rearrangement joins TRBV19 to TRBJ1-5; weak D call: TRBD1 (6 bases). V lost 5 bases to trimming and J lost 7 bases, with 12 bases between them. This CDR3 contains 13 residues. The V gene's germline CDR1 is LNHDA and CDR2 SQIVND (reference sequence). Based on the CDR3 plus reference TRBV19 and TRBJ1-5, the full variable domain is DGGITQSPKYLFRKEGQNVTLSCEQNLNHDAMYWYRQDPGQGLRLIYYSQIVNDFQKGDIAEGYSVSREKKESFPLTVTSAQKNPTAFYLCASSRQGLQPQHFGDGTRLSIL.

A single count supports this clone. V usage is TRBV27 and J usage is TRBJ1-2; 10 bases fit TRBD1. The V gene end was trimmed by 5 bases and the J gene end by 4 bases; junction bases not matched to a gene: 10. Germline CDR1 reads MNHEY; CDR2 reads SMNVEV (reference sequence). The CDR3 length is 16 residues. DNA of the CDR3: TGTGCCAGCAGTCAAACGACAGGGGGCCTCCCCTATGGCTACACCTTC. Its translation is CASSQTTGGLPYGYTF.

CDR3 amino acids: CASSLGTPWGEGADTQYF. The CDR3 nucleotides read TGTGCCAGCAGCTTAGGGACCCCCTGGGGGGAGGGCGCAGATACGCAGTATTTT. The chain links TRBV11-3 to TRBJ2-3, with 7 positions matching TRBD2. With 1 base clipped from V and 4 bases from J, the junction kept 14 bases outside the gene matches. Germline V CDR1 and CDR2: SGHNT, YENEEA. CDR3 size: 18 residues.

The chain is built from TRBV5-8 and TRBJ1-2; the D is unclear. Trimming pared 7 bases from V and 4 bases from J, leaving 11 bases between. Germline assignment: CDR1 SGHTS and CDR2 YDEGEE. CDR3 length: 12 amino acids. The CDR3 is CASLYPSYGYTF. The CDR3 DNA reads TGTGCCAGCTTGTACCCTAGCTATGGCTACACCTTC.

J is TRBJ2-3 and V is TRBV9; 12 nucleotides agree with TRBD2. The junction had 10 bases not matched to a gene; V was cut back by 9 bases and J by 5 bases. The germline V gene has CDR1 SGDLS and CDR2 YYNGEE. This CDR3 comprises 15 residues. In nucleotides, the CDR3 is TGTGCCACCACCCGACTAGCGGGAGACGGAGATACGCAGTATTTT. Amino acids: CATTRLAGDGDTQYF. Variable domain in full (rest from reference TRBV9 and TRBJ2-3): DSGVTQTPKHLITATGQRVTLRCSPRSGDLSVYWYQQSLDQGLQFLIQYYNGEERAKGNILERFSAQQFPDLHSELNLSSLELGDSALYFCATTRLAGDGDTQYFGPGTRLTVL.

The V and J genes are TRBV6-5 and TRBJ1-2, with TRBD1 matching over 10 bases. The germline CDR1 and CDR2 sequences are MNHEY and SVGAGI. This CDR3 contains 15 residues. V lost 6 bases to trimming and J lost 3 bases; unmatched junction nucleotides: 7. The CDR3 is CASSRTGGGHYGYTF. DNA of the CDR3: TGTGCCAGCAGCCGGACAGGGGGGGGGCACTATGGCTACACCTTC.

The V call is TRBV5-1, the J call TRBJ1-6; 8 nucleotides match TRBD1. CDR1 SGHRS and CDR2 YFSETQ come from the germline V gene. This CDR3 spans 14 amino acids. V shed 0 bases and J 9 bases; nucleotides not matched to a gene: 2. The CDR3: CASSLDRGSSPLHF. CDR3 coding DNA: TGCGCCAGCAGCTTGGACAGGGGGAGTTCACCCCTCCACTTT.

The chain couples TRBV5-4 to TRBJ2-7; tentatively, D is TRBD2 (6 bases). The germline V and J ends were trimmed by 4 bases and 5 bases, with 19 bases remaining between them. The CDR3 has 15 residues. Per germline, CDR1 SGHNT and CDR2 YYREEE (reference sequence). The CDR3, as DNA: TGTGCCAGCAGCCGAAGTGCGGGGCAGGGAGACGAGCAGTACTTC. Protein product: CASSRSAGQGDEQYF.

The chain uses TRBV5-6 and TRBJ2-7; the D gene is possibly TRBD2 (7 bases). Trimming removed 6 bases from V and 5 bases from J, with 9 bases in between. This CDR3 has 11 amino acids. Germline lookup yields CDR1 SGHDT and CDR2 YYEEEE. DNA of the CDR3: TGTGCCAGCACGCGGGGGCACGAGCAGTACTTC. Its translation is CASTRGHEQYF.

The chain links TRBV7-2 to TRBJ1-5, with D hard to call. V dropped 5 bases and J dropped 4 bases, with 15 bases sitting between them. Per the germline V gene, CDR1 is SGHTA and CDR2 is FQGNSA. CDR3 length: 15 amino acids. DNA of the CDR3: TGTGCCAGCAGCGCCCGAGGTGGCGTGAATCAGCCCCAGCATTTT. The encoded protein is CASSARGGVNQPQHF.

This chain joins TRBV19 and TRBJ2-7; 7 nucleotides align to TRBD1. V trimming: 6 bases; J trimming: 2 bases; junction bases outside the gene matches: 4. This CDR3 contains 13 residues. Germline loops: CDR1 LNHDA, CDR2 SQIVND (reference sequence). CDR3 coding DNA: TGTGCCAGTAGCGACAGGGTCACCTACGAGCAGTACTTC. Translating gives CASSDRVTYEQYF.

The J gene is TRBJ1-4, the V gene TRBV3-1 (or the pseudogene TRBV3-2), with TRBD1 matching 7 bases. CDR3 length: 15 amino acids. CDR1 LGHDT and CDR2 YNNKEL come from the germline V gene (reference sequence). J lost 8 bases, V lost 3 bases, and 9 bases had no gene match. The CDR3 coding sequence is TGTGCCAGCAGCCACCCCTGGACAGGTTCGGAAAAACTGTTTTTT. This encodes CASSHPWTGSEKLFF.

The V gene is TRBV9, the J gene TRBJ2-3; 8 bases are shared with TRBD2. This CDR3 is built from 15 residues. Germline CDR1 is SGDLS and CDR2 is YYNGEE. After removal of 3 bases from V and 6 bases from J, the junction contained 9 bases not matched to a gene. The CDR3 sequence is CASSEGAGGPDTQYF. DNA for the CDR3: TGTGCCAGCAGCGAAGGGGCGGGGGGACCTGATACGCAGTATTTT.

This clone came up a few times. V usage is TRBV18 and J usage is TRBJ2-1; 7 positions match TRBD1. The CDR3 consists of 13 residues. CDR1 is KGHSH and CDR2 is LQKENI in the germline V gene. Germline trimming cut 5 bases from V and 10 bases from J; bases unmatched to any gene: 8. The CDR3 loop is CASSGYRGEEQFF. The CDR3 DNA reads TGTGCCAGCTCAGGTTACAGGGGCGAGGAGCAGTTCTTC. Full variable domain (remainder filled in from reference TRBV18 and TRBJ2-1): NAGVMQNPRHLVRRRGQEARLRCSPMKGHSHVYWYRQLPEEGLKFMVYLQKENIIDESGMPKERFSAEFPKEGPSILRIQQVVRGDSAAYFCASSGYRGEEQFFGPGTRLTVL.

The chain uses TRBV7-9 and TRBJ2-7; 8 bases match TRBD2. Germline loops: CDR1 SEHNR, CDR2 FQNEAQ (reference sequence). V lost 5 bases, J lost 4 bases, and 4 bases stayed unmatched. The CDR3 length is 13 residues. For the CDR3, the DNA is TGTGCCAGCAGCAGCAGCGGGAGTTACGAGCAGTACTTC. This encodes CASSSSGSYEQYF.

V and J are TRBV12-5 and TRBJ1-1; D ambiguous. V dropped 6 bases and J dropped 3 bases, with 11 bases sitting between them. The germline V gene has CDR1 LGHNT and CDR2 FRNRAP. There are 13 residues in the CDR3. The chain's CDR3 is CASGLDGYTEAFF. In nucleotides, the CDR3 is TGTGCTAGTGGCCTAGACGGATACACTGAAGCTTTCTTT.